A single sample is the source of the 26 T cell receptor beta chains below, sequenced in a study of cytomegalovirus exposure and HLA in healthy donors. Method: immunoSEQ multiplex PCR; TCRdb's copy keeps in-frame clones and lacks some. The sample lists 130,000 to 150,000 clones, about 87% occurring once. Material for sequencing was PBMCs. The receptors stem from a woman in her 30s in good health and CMV-seropositive.

This rearrangement joins TRBV6-1 to TRBJ1-6; no firm D call. Germline assignment: CDR1 MNHNS and CDR2 SASEGT. V was trimmed by 1 base and J by 0 bases, leaving 10 bases between them. The CDR3 length is 17 residues. CDR3 sequence: CASSEGGGSSYNSPLHF. Written as DNA, the CDR3 is TGTGCCAGCAGTGAAGGAGGAGGGAGCTCCTATAATTCACCCCTCCACTTT.

The J gene is TRBJ1-6, the V gene TRBV5-1; the D is unclear. The length of the CDR3 is 17 residues. Germline V CDR1 and CDR2: SGHRS, YFSETQ. Trimming removed 6 bases at V and 0 bases at J, with 16 bases between. CDR3 residues: CASKRTPPSSYNSPLHF. The CDR3, as DNA: TGCGCCAGCAAAAGGACTCCACCTAGCTCCTATAATTCACCCCTCCACTTT.

This clone was recorded only once. J is TRBJ2-1 and V is TRBV12-2; the table's D call of TRBD2 was not tested on the DNA. TRBV12-2 is labeled a pseudogene. This CDR3 is built from 13 residues. CDR3 protein: CASRFEDYNEQFF. The CDR3 DNA is TGTGCAAGTCGCTTTGAGGACTACAATGAGCAGTTCTTC.

V is TRBV7-2 and J is TRBJ2-3; 9 bases match TRBD2. The V gene end was trimmed by 2 bases and the J gene end by 0 bases; junction bases not matched to a gene: 3. Germline loops: CDR1 SGHTA, CDR2 FQGNSA. The CDR3 has 16 residues. The CDR3 DNA is TGTGCCAGCAGCTTAACTAGCGGGTATAGCACAGATACGCAGTATTTT. Residues: CASSLTSGYSTDTQYF. Based on the CDR3 plus reference TRBV7-2 and TRBJ2-3, the full variable domain is GAGVSQSPSNKVTEKGKDVELRCDPISGHTALYWYRQSLGQGLEFLIYFQGNSAPDKSGLPSDRFSAERTGGSVSTLTIQRTQQEDSAVYLCASSLTSGYSTDTQYFGPGTRLTVL.

This clone was detected only once. The rearrangement uses TRBV7-8 and TRBJ2-1; possibly TRBD1 for D (6 bases). The germline V gene encodes CDR1 SGHVS and CDR2 FQNEAQ. Trimming stripped 5 bases from V and 9 bases from J, with 17 bases between. The CDR3 consists of 14 residues. CDR3 DNA: TGTGCCAGCAGCCCCTTCGCCTCAGGGGTTGAGCAGTTCTTC. Translation: CASSPFASGVEQFF.

This rearrangement joins TRBV6-5 to TRBJ1-6, with TRBD1 identical over 8 bases. CDR1 is MNHEY and CDR2 is SVGAGI in the germline V gene. The CDR3 length is 14 residues. V lost 6 bases to trimming and J lost 8 bases; unmatched junction nucleotides: 6. The CDR3 DNA reads TGTGCCAGCAGCATAACAGGGGGAGATTCACCCCTCCACTTT. Its translation: CASSITGGDSPLHF.

The genes are TRBV25-1 and TRBJ1-1; maybe TRBD1 (5 bases). CDR1 is MGHDK, CDR2 SYGVNS, per germline. The CDR3 consists of 13 residues. V was trimmed by 4 bases and J by 5 bases, leaving 11 bases between them. The CDR3 region is CASSGSTVTEAFF. The CDR3 DNA reads TGTGCCAGCAGTGGTTCGACAGTAACTGAAGCTTTCTTT.

The V and J genes are TRBV10-3 and TRBJ2-3; D is possibly TRBD2 (6 bases). The CDR3 is 15 residues long. Germline assignment: CDR1 ENHRY and CDR2 SYGVKD. V shed 2 bases and J shed 5 bases, with 14 bases lying between them. In DNA, the CDR3 is TGTGCCATCAGTGAGGGGGACTGGGGGGTAGATACGCAGTATTTT. This sequence encodes CAISEGDWGVDTQYF.

This chain uses TRBV5-1 with TRBJ2-5; 9 positions match TRBD2. This CDR3 spans 15 amino acids. CDR1 SGHRS and CDR2 YFSETQ come from the germline V gene. Trimming at V came to 2 bases and at J to 5 bases, leaving 7 bases not matched to a gene. Here the CDR3 DNA reads TGCGCCAGCAGCTTTATGCGGGGGGGCGTGGAGACCCAGTACTTC. Translated, it gives CASSFMRGGVETQYF.

The rearrangement joins TRBV5-1 to TRBJ2-1; a weak D match, TRBD2 (6 bases). Deletions cut 4 bases from V and 6 bases from J, with 23 bases between. Germline assignment: CDR1 SGHRS and CDR2 YFSETQ. This CDR3 spans 17 amino acids. In DNA, the CDR3 is TGCGCCAGCAGCGGCCGCTTAGCGGATACACACGTCAATGAGCAGTTCTTC. Encoded protein: CASSGRLADTHVNEQFF.

The chain has TRBV28 and TRBJ2-3; D gene ambiguous. V lost 5 bases and J 3 bases, leaving 15 bases between the germline ends. The CDR3 is 15 amino acids. Germline CDR1 MDHEN, CDR2 SYDVKM. DNA of the CDR3: TGTGCCAGCAGTCCCGTCGCGTTAGAGACAGATACGCAGTATTTT. It codes for CASSPVALETDTQYF.

The chain employs TRBV15 and TRBJ2-5; D is possibly TRBD2 (6 bases). The V gene's germline CDR1 is LNHNV and CDR2 YYDKDF (reference sequence). The CDR3 runs to 16 residues. With 4 bases removed from V and 5 bases from J, the gap between germline ends came to 20 bases. This CDR3 reads CATSNPGPGGIETQYF. Written as DNA, the CDR3 is TGTGCCACCAGCAACCCAGGTCCCGGAGGGATCGAGACCCAGTACTTC. The full variable domain, its missing parts supplied by reference TRBV15 and TRBJ2-5, is DAMVIQNPRYQVTQFGKPVTLSCSQTLNHNVMYWYQQKSSQAPKLLFHYYDKDFNNEADTPDNFQSRRPNTSFCFLDIRSPGLGDTAMYLCATSNPGPGGIETQYFGPGTRLLVL.

The rearrangement joins TRBV7-2 to TRBJ2-5, with D possibly matching TRBD2 (6 bases). There are 14 residues in the CDR3. V dropped 1 base and J dropped 4 bases, with 10 bases sitting between them. The germline CDR1 and CDR2 sequences are SGHTA and FQGNSA. The CDR3 DNA reads as TGTGCCAGCAGCTTAGGGCGGGAAGGAGAGACCCAGTACTTC. Amino acids: CASSLGREGETQYF.

V and J are TRBV5-4 and TRBJ2-1; 7 bases line up with TRBD1. The CDR3 runs 15 residues. The V gene end was trimmed by 4 bases and the J gene end by 2 bases; junction bases not matched to a gene: 6. CDR1 and CDR2 (germline): SGHNT, YYREEE (reference sequence). CDR3 residues: CASSMTGNPYNEQFF. The CDR3 DNA follows: TGTGCCAGCAGCATGACAGGGAACCCCTACAATGAGCAGTTCTTC.

The chain carries TRBV2 and TRBJ2-1; 9 nucleotides match TRBD2. The CDR3 consists of 20 residues. Germline V gene sequence: CDR1 SNHLY, CDR2 FYNNEI. Trimming removed 4 bases from V and 3 bases from J; junction bases left unmatched: 19. Written as DNA, the CDR3 is TGTGCCAGCAGTGCCGTCCGCGTAGCGGGGGCCCTCCTCCACTACAATGAGCAGTTCTTC. Translating gives CASSAVRVAGALLHYNEQFF.

The chain recombines TRBV4-1 with TRBJ2-3; 7 nucleotides line up with TRBD1. The V gene end was trimmed by 7 bases and the J gene end by 0 bases; junction bases not matched to a gene: 4. This CDR3 spans 14 amino acids. CDR1 and CDR2 from the germline V gene are MGHRA and YSYEKL. CDR3 protein: CASKRQGSTDTQYF. The CDR3 region has the DNA TGCGCCAGCAAACGACAGGGAAGCACAGATACGCAGTATTTT.

The J gene is TRBJ2-1, the V gene TRBV5-1; D may be TRBD2 (6 bases). V gave up 4 bases and J gave up 4 bases, with 12 bases separating them. There are 14 residues in the CDR3. Germline V gene sequence: CDR1 SGHRS, CDR2 YFSETQ. Here the CDR3 DNA reads TGCGCCAGCAGCGACCCGGGAGCATACAATGAGCAGTTCTTC. Amino acid sequence: CASSDPGAYNEQFF.

The chain couples TRBV4-1 to TRBJ2-1; no clear D. Trimming left V 0 bases short and J 13 bases short, with 13 bases between. The CDR3 runs to 13 residues. Germline-derived CDR1 and CDR2 are MGHRA and YSYEKL. CDR3 region: CASSQEVVQAQFF. As DNA, the CDR3 is TGCGCCAGCAGCCAAGAAGTGGTTCAGGCTCAGTTCTTC.

CDR3 residues: CASSSRGQREGLNTQYF. The DNA for the CDR3 is TGTGCCAGCAGCTCAAGAGGCCAGCGGGAGGGCCTGAATACGCAGTATTTT. The rearrangement links TRBV7-2 to TRBJ2-3; 10 bases match TRBD2. The CDR3 covers 17 residues. CDR1 is SGHTA and CDR2 is FQGNSA in the germline V gene. The ends lost 4 bases at V and 7 bases at J; junction bases unmatched: 14.

The chain is built from TRBV28 and TRBJ2-7, with TRBD2 matching 9 bases. Germline V gene data show CDR1 as MDHEN and CDR2 as SYDVKM. CDR3 length: 13 amino acids. V shed 9 bases and J 2 bases; nucleotides not matched to a gene: 5. CDR3: CASSRGGPYEQYF. The CDR3 coding sequence is TGTGCCAGTTCGCGGGGGGGCCCCTACGAGCAGTACTTC.

The gene calls are TRBV4-1 and TRBJ1-2; 7 bases align to TRBD1. This CDR3 is 17 amino acids long. Per the germline V gene, CDR1 is MGHRA and CDR2 is YSYEKL. J lost 7 bases, V lost 3 bases, and 17 bases had no gene match. The CDR3 DNA reads as TGCGCCAGCAGCCATGCCGACCGGGACAGCTCTTCTCGTGGCTACACCTTC. Its protein product is CASSHADRDSSSRGYTF.

The rearrangement joins TRBV7-9 to TRBJ2-6; perhaps TRBD1 as D (7 bases). Per germline, CDR1 SEHNR and CDR2 FQNEAQ (reference sequence). Trimming left V 5 bases short and J 0 bases short, with 20 bases between. The CDR3 runs to 19 residues. The CDR3 reads CASSRWRDSGFSGANVLTF. The CDR3 coding sequence is TGTGCCAGCAGCAGATGGCGGGACAGCGGTTTCTCTGGGGCCAACGTCCTGACTTTC.

CDR3 coding DNA: TGTGCCAGCAGCCGACTAGCGGGTAACACCGGGGAGCTGTTTTTT. Translated: CASSRLAGNTGELFF. The chain links TRBV6-4 to TRBJ2-2; 10 positions match TRBD2. This CDR3 has 15 amino acids. V lost 6 bases to trimming and J lost 2 bases; unmatched junction nucleotides: 3. Germline-derived CDR1 and CDR2 are MRHNA and SNTAGT.

The rearrangement joins TRBV6-5 to TRBJ2-3, with D possibly TRBD2 on 6 matching bases. The ends were cut back, 6 bases at V and 2 bases at J, with 15 bases in the middle. The CDR3 contains 15 residues. CDR1 is MNHEY, CDR2 SVGAGI, per germline. In DNA form, the CDR3 reads TGTGCCAGCAGCCTGACAGAGCGGGCCACAGATACGCAGTATTTT. Amino acids: CASSLTERATDTQYF.

V and J are TRBV2 and TRBJ1-4, with D possibly being TRBD1 (5 bases). Germline V gives CDR1 SNHLY, CDR2 FYNNEI. This CDR3 has 14 amino acids. Trimming removed 4 bases from V and 8 bases from J, with 14 bases in between. CDR3 residues: CASSGQTVGEKLFF. Here the CDR3 DNA reads TGTGCCAGCAGTGGACAGACAGTAGGGGAAAAACTGTTTTTT.

This clone occurred once. V is TRBV9 and J is TRBJ2-5; D perhaps matches TRBD2 (6 bases). Trimming removed 0 bases at V and 4 bases at J, with 19 bases between. The CDR3 spans 17 residues. Germline-derived CDR1 and CDR2 are SGDLS and YYNGEE. This CDR3 is CASSVASKEGLVETQYF. DNA for the CDR3: TGTGCCAGCAGCGTAGCTTCGAAGGAGGGGTTGGTAGAGACCCAGTACTTC.